The 24 T cell receptor beta chains below were found in one sample sequenced in a study of blood T cells in healthy people across ages. A sample-barcoded 5' primer and a J-beta primer mix were used in a second PCR of roughly 7 to 12 cycles. TCRdb re-analysed the 5' RACE reads in MiXCR, keeping a single row per CDR3 protein. The sample lists about 1,500,000 distinct CDR3 sequences, about 28% occurring once. The specimen sequenced was blood. Every receptor here comes from a woman in her 30s in good health.

Only a few counts were recorded for this clonotype. The chain recombines TRBV20-1 with TRBJ1-1, with a weak D call TRBD1 (6 bases). Germline-derived CDR1 and CDR2 are DFQATT and SNEGSKA (reference sequence). This CDR3 contains 17 residues. V was clipped by 1 base and J by 1 base, with 19 bases between them. The DNA for the CDR3 is TGCAGTGCTAGAGTACCGGGACACCAAACGGGGAACACTGAAGCTTTCTTT. Its translation: CSARVPGHQTGNTEAFF.

This clonotype was detected ten times or more. An end of the junction does not agree with germline; a read error may underlie this. The chain couples TRBV5-1 to TRBJ2-7, with a weak D call TRBD1 (6 bases). From germline, CDR1 is SGHRS and CDR2 YFSETQ. There are 15 residues in the CDR3. The CDR3 nucleotides read TGCGCCAGCAGTTTGGCTAGTGGACAGCTGTACGAGCAGTACTTC. Its translation: CASSLASGQLYEQYF.

A few counts support this clonotype. The chain joins TRBV9 to TRBJ2-1, with TRBD2 identical over 9 bases. Per the germline V gene, CDR1 is SGDLS and CDR2 is YYNGEE. The CDR3 has 15 amino acids. Trimming removed 0 bases from V and 9 bases from J; junction bases left unmatched: 7. This CDR3 reads CASSVAAGGQGEQFF. The CDR3 DNA sequence: TGTGCCAGCAGCGTAGCGGCGGGAGGGCAAGGTGAGCAGTTCTTC. Full variable domain (missing parts from reference TRBV9 and TRBJ2-1): DSGVTQTPKHLITATGQRVTLRCSPRSGDLSVYWYQQSLDQGLQFLIQYYNGEERAKGNILERFSAQQFPDLHSELNLSSLELGDSALYFCASSVAAGGQGEQFFGPGTRLTVL.

This clonotype showed up many times. The chain links TRBV5-1 to TRBJ2-7; D is uncertain. Trimming took off 0 bases at V and 0 bases at J, with 10 bases between the two ends. Germline V gives CDR1 SGHRS, CDR2 YFSETQ. The CDR3 is 15 amino acids. The CDR3: CASSLVGEASYEQYF. CDR3 nucleotide sequence: TGCGCCAGCAGCTTGGTAGGAGAGGCCTCCTACGAGCAGTACTTC.

V gene TRBV7-9 combines with J gene TRBJ2-7, with D possibly TRBD2 on 6 matching bases. V lost 4 bases, J lost 1 base, and 14 bases lay in between. The germline V gene encodes CDR1 SEHNR and CDR2 FQNEAQ (reference sequence). The CDR3 contains 15 residues. CDR3 DNA: TGTGCCAGCAGCTCAATCCGGGACTCTTCCTACGAGCAGTACTTC. Amino acids: CASSSIRDSSYEQYF.

This clonotype has ten or more counts. The J gene is TRBJ2-7, the V gene TRBV29-1; D unresolved. Trimming removed 6 bases at V and 1 base at J, with 13 bases between. The CDR3 runs to 13 residues. The germline V gene encodes CDR1 SQVTM and CDR2 ANQGSEA. The CDR3 region is CSVLRPLSYEQYF. In DNA, the CDR3 is TGCAGCGTGTTGCGGCCATTATCCTACGAGCAGTACTTC.

This clonotype appeared a few times. V is TRBV29-1 and J is TRBJ2-3; perhaps D is TRBD1 or TRBD2 (6 bases each). The CDR3 totals 13 residues. V lost 1 base and J lost 6, with 11 bases in between. Germline V gives CDR1 SQVTM, CDR2 ANQGSEA. The CDR3 DNA reads as TGCAGCGTTGAAGTCGGGGGCCGGGATACGCAGTATTTT. This encodes CSVEVGGRDTQYF.

Remarks on this clonotype: A much larger clonotype is one base distant, so this may be a read error. V and J are TRBV28 and TRBJ2-7, with TRBD1 as a possible D gene (6 bases). This CDR3 region has 13 residues. CDR1 is MDHEN, CDR2 SYDVKM, per germline. CDR3 nucleotides: TGTGCCAGCAGTTTCTACGGACAGTACGAGCAGTGCTTC. Amino acid sequence: CASSFYGQYEQCF.

This clonotype appeared a few times. This rearrangement joins TRBV29-1 to TRBJ1-1; no firm D call. CDR1 and CDR2 (germline): SQVTM, ANQGSEA. The V end was cut by 8 bases, the J end by 1 base, with 14 bases between. This CDR3 contains 13 residues. The CDR3 DNA reads TGCAGCACAGCGGGTAATGGGAACACTGAAGCTTTCTTT. Its protein is CSTAGNGNTEAFF.

The chain has TRBV3-1 and TRBJ2-1; D possibly corresponds to TRBD2 (5 bases). The V gene's germline CDR1 is LGHDT and CDR2 YNNKEL (reference sequence). The CDR3 runs 13 residues. V was pared by 4 bases and J by 10 bases, with 14 bases between. In DNA form, the CDR3 reads TGTGCCAGCAGCCCTCTACTAGACGGCGAGCAGTTCTTC. It yields the protein CASSPLLDGEQFF.

The chain is built from TRBV7-2 and TRBJ2-3; D call uncertain. CDR1 and CDR2 (germline): SGHTA, FQGNSA. Trimming pared 3 bases from V and 5 bases from J, leaving 9 bases between. The CDR3 has 13 residues. The CDR3 here is CASSFRRLDTQYF. In DNA form, the CDR3 reads TGTGCCAGCAGCTTCAGGCGTCTAGATACGCAGTATTTT.

This clonotype was detected only a few times. The chain is built from TRBV20-1 and TRBJ2-4; D gene uncertain. The CDR3 runs 15 residues. The V gene's germline CDR1 is DFQATT and CDR2 SNEGSKA (reference sequence). Trimming removed 6 bases at V and 0 bases at J, with 15 bases between. The CDR3 is CSASTGFLAKNIQYF. CDR3 in DNA: TGCAGTGCCTCGACCGGATTTCTAGCCAAAAACATTCAGTACTTC.

Details on this clonotype: The junction shows a germline mismatch at one end, possibly a read error. The chain employs TRBV18 and TRBJ1-5; D call uncertain. The CDR3 totals 14 residues. The germline V gene encodes CDR1 KGHSH and CDR2 LQKENI. CDR3 loop: CASPPEGRFQPQHF. The CDR3 nucleotides are TGTGCCAGCCCACCCGAAGGTCGATTTCAGCCCCAGCATTTT.

Ten or more counts support this clonotype. The J gene is TRBJ2-1, the V gene TRBV5-1; D is uncertain. The V gene lost 5 bases and the J gene lost 7 bases, with 16 bases spanning the gap. Germline V gene sequence: CDR1 SGHRS, CDR2 YFSETQ. The CDR3 is 14 amino acids. The CDR3 sequence: CASSLRGRANEQFF. CDR3 DNA sequence: TGCGCCAGCAGTCTCCGAGGACGGGCGAATGAGCAGTTCTTC.

This clonotype has more than one count but fewer than ten. V gene TRBV25-1 combines with J gene TRBJ2-7, with 8 bases lining up with TRBD2. Per the germline V gene, CDR1 is MGHDK and CDR2 is SYGVNS. The CDR3 sequence is 13 residues long. V lost 10 bases and J lost 2; bases outside the gene matches: 7. The CDR3 coding sequence is TGTGCCATGCCAGCGGGGGCCCCCTACGAGCAGTACTTC. Amino acids: CAMPAGAPYEQYF.

The rearrangement uses TRBV4-2 and TRBJ1-2, with 9 bases matching TRBD1. This CDR3 spans 16 amino acids. With 1 base clipped from V and 2 bases from J, the junction kept 5 bases outside the gene matches. Germline CDR1 is LGHNA and CDR2 is YNFKEQ. The CDR3 spells CASSQGGTGSNYGYTF. Written as DNA, the CDR3 is TGTGCCAGCAGCCAAGGGGGGACAGGGTCGAACTATGGCTACACCTTC.

The rearrangement uses TRBV27 and TRBJ1-6; 8 bases agree with TRBD1. The J segment lost 9 bases and the V segment lost 4 bases, leaving 8 bases of the junction unmatched. Per the germline V gene, CDR1 is MNHEY and CDR2 is SMNVEV (reference sequence). The CDR3 has 15 residues. CDR3 loop: CASSSRTGSISPLHF. The CDR3 bases are TGTGCCAGCAGTTCACGGACAGGGTCGATTTCACCCCTCCACTTT.

This clonotype showed up just once. Mismatch with germline at one junction end may stem from a read error. This chain links TRBV5-6 with TRBJ1-2; a weak D match, TRBD1 (6 bases). Germline V gene data show CDR1 as SGHDT and CDR2 as YYEEEE. The CDR3 loop spans 14 amino acids. This chain's CDR3 is CASGLGQKVGGYTF. CDR3 DNA sequence: TGTGCCAGCGGCTTAGGACAGAAGGTCGGTGGCTACACCTTC.

This rearrangement joins TRBV28 to TRBJ1-1, with D possibly matching TRBD1 (5 bases). The CDR3 length is 11 residues. From germline, CDR1 is MDHEN and CDR2 SYDVKM. Between the trimmed V and J ends, which lost 4 bases and 12 bases, there was a span of 12 bases. CDR3 region: CASSWRQGTFF. The CDR3 DNA sequence: TGTGCCAGCAGTTGGCGGCAGGGAACTTTCTTT. Using reference TRBV28 and TRBJ1-1 for the parts outside the CDR3, the full variable domain is DVKVTQSSRYLVKRTGEKVFLECVQDMDHENMFWYRQDPGLGLRLIYFSYDVKMKEKGDIPEGYSVSREKKERFSLILESASTNQTSMYLCASSWRQGTFFGQGTRLTVV.

About this clonotype itself: Relative to the germline gene, one junction end is altered; a read error may explain this. The rearrangement links TRBV6-6 to TRBJ2-1; D perhaps matches TRBD1 (5 bases). CDR1 is MNHNY and CDR2 is SVGAGI in the germline V gene (reference sequence). The CDR3 consists of 15 residues. The DNA of the CDR3 is TGTACCAGCATCAGGGATCCCCTTCTGAGCAATGAGCAGTTCTTC. It specifies CTSIRDPLLSNEQFF.

This clonotype has ten or more counts. This sequence joins TRBV29-1 and TRBJ2-7; the D gene is possibly TRBD2 (5 bases). The CDR3 length is 14 residues. Trimming shortened V by 1 base and J by 2 bases, and 12 bases separated the two germline ends. Germline V lookup: CDR1 SQVTM, CDR2 ANQGSEA. CDR3: CSVEVYRGTYEQYF. The CDR3 bases are TGCAGCGTTGAAGTTTATCGGGGTACCTACGAGCAGTACTTC.

The chain uses TRBV11-2 and TRBJ1-1; D remains unclear. The CDR3 is 16 amino acids. V lost 0 bases and J 4 bases, leaving 15 bases between the germline ends. Germline values: CDR1 SGHAT, CDR2 FQNNGV. The CDR3 here is CASSLEPAGHGTEAFF. The CDR3 region has the DNA TGTGCCAGCAGCTTAGAACCTGCTGGGCACGGCACTGAAGCTTTCTTT.

The chain joins TRBV5-6 to TRBJ2-7; 9 nucleotides align to TRBD2. The CDR3 loop spans 15 amino acids. Germline V gene data show CDR1 as SGHDT and CDR2 as YYEEEE. V trimming: 5 bases; J trimming: 6 bases; junction bases outside the gene matches: 12. The CDR3 nucleotides are TGTGCCAGCAGTCGAGGCGACTTAGCGGGAGCCGAGCAGTACTTC. Translating gives CASSRGDLAGAEQYF.

This clonotype was detected only a few times. V and J are TRBV20-1 and TRBJ2-7; 7 bases are shared with TRBD1. The trim removed 6 bases at V and 6 bases at J, leaving 11 bases unmatched. The length of the CDR3 is 13 residues. The germline V gene has CDR1 DFQATT and CDR2 SNEGSKA (reference sequence). Here the CDR3 DNA reads TGCAGTGCCCCCCGTAGGGACAGAGGCGAGCAGTACTTC. Translating it yields CSAPRRDRGEQYF.